The rows below give T cell receptor beta chains drawn from one sample of a study of human T cells and chemical hapten exposure. TCRdb fed the RACE reads into MiXCR, producing one record per CDR3 protein. Among tens of thousands of distinct CDR3 sequences listed, less than 9% were seen once. Here the sequenced sample was whole blood, taken in connection with sensitization to the hapten diphenylcyclopropenone (DPC). The origin of the receptors is a woman aged 45-59 years with alopecia areata. Some clones in this sample may be carry-over from other donors' samples. The CDR3 runs from the conserved cysteine through the conserved F or W. D genes are given only for firm matches. Clone size is stated in some rows and not others, as once, few, many or a class when expanded.

d_call	v_call	j_call	clone_size	cdr3_aa	cdr3_nt
NA	TRBV7-2	TRBJ1-1	many	CASSLYSNTEAFF	TGTGCCAGCAGCTTATACTCGAACACTGAAGCTTTCTTT
NA	TRBV20-1	TRBJ2-7	many	CSANRELYEQYF	TGCAGTGCTAACAGAGAACTCTACGAGCAGTACTTC
TRBD1	TRBV4-2	TRBJ2-7	many	CASSQEGTGATYEQYF	TGTGCCAGCAGCCAAGAGGGGACAGGGGCAACCTACGAGCAGTACTTC
NA	TRBV12-3/TRBV12-4	TRBJ2-1	few	CASTTMGGAYNEQFF	TGTGCCAGCACCACAATGGGTGGGGCGTACAATGAGCAGTTCTTC
TRBD1	TRBV18	TRBJ1-4	many	CASSPTGLNEKLFF	TGTGCCAGCTCACCGACAGGGTTGAATGAAAAACTGTTTTTT
TRBD1	TRBV11-2	TRBJ2-1	NA	CASSLAPGQGNEQFF	TGTGCCAGCAGCTTAGCCCCGGGACAGGGAAATGAGCAGTTCTTC
TRBD2	TRBV20-1	TRBJ2-1	many	CSARDLAGVANEQFF	TGCAGTGCTAGAGATCTAGCGGGAGTTGCCAATGAGCAGTTCTTC
NA	TRBV30	TRBJ2-3	many	CAWSQMPGGSTDTQYF	TGTGCCTGGAGTCAAATGCCGGGCGGGAGCACAGATACGCAGTATTTT
TRBD1	TRBV28	TRBJ2-4	few	CASSLYGRGPENIQYF	TGTGCCAGCAGTTTATACGGCAGGGGGCCGGAAAACATTCAGTACTTC
NA	TRBV9	TRBJ1-5	many	CASSVGQGDQPQHF	TGTGCCAGCAGCGTAGGGCAGGGTGATCAGCCCCAGCATTTT
NA	TRBV12-2	TRBJ2-7	NA	CASRVQRAHYEQYF	TGTGCAAGTCGCGTCCAGCGGGCGCACTACGAGCAGTACTTC
NA	TRBV28	TRBJ1-1	many	CASSLPGPPLNTEAFF	TGTGCCAGCAGTCTCCCCGGGCCCCCCTTGAACACTGAAGCTTTCTTT
NA	TRBV29-1	TRBJ1-5	many	CSASPGADQPQHF	TGCAGCGCTAGCCCCGGGGCCGATCAGCCCCAGCATTTT
NA	TRBV3-1	TRBJ1-5	many	CASSHSANQPQHF	TGTGCCAGCAGCCACTCGGCCAATCAGCCCCAGCATTTT
TRBD1	TRBV5-4	TRBJ2-5	few	CASSLPGQGMVRETQYF	TGTGCCAGCAGCTTGCCCGGACAGGGGATGGTAAGAGAGACCCAGTACTTC
TRBD1	TRBV7-2	TRBJ2-7	many	CASSSLTGYEQYF	TGTGCCAGCAGCTCTCTGACAGGGTACGAGCAGTACTTC
TRBD1	TRBV6-2/TRBV6-3	TRBJ2-2	few	CASTWTGGYTGELFF	TGTGCCAGCACTTGGACAGGGGGCTACACCGGGGAGCTGTTTTTT
NA	TRBV7-8	TRBJ1-4	many	CASSLAAGTELFF	TGTGCCAGCAGCTTAGCGGCAGGGACGGAACTGTTTTTT
TRBD2	TRBV3-1	TRBJ2-5	NA	CASSQRGAGAGETQYF	TGTGCCAGCAGCCAACGAGGAGCGGGAGCTGGAGAGACCCAGTACTTC
TRBD1	TRBV6-2/TRBV6-3	TRBJ2-2	many	CASSFGQGATGELFF	TGTGCCAGCAGTTTCGGACAGGGGGCGACCGGGGAGCTGTTTTTT
NA	TRBV7-2	TRBJ2-5	NA	CASSLKGVRTQYF	TGTGCCAGCAGCTTAAAAGGGGTTAGGACCCAGTACTTC
NA	TRBV4-3	TRBJ2-3	few	CASSQDGEASVMLQYF	TGCGCCAGCAGCCAAGATGGAGAAGCTAGCGTCATGCTGCAGTATTTT
NA	TRBV11-2	TRBJ2-2	many	CASSPTSGPNTGELFF	TGTGCCAGCAGCCCAACGTCGGGACCCAACACCGGGGAGCTGTTTTTT
NA	TRBV27	TRBJ1-1	many	CASSLVGASMNTEAFF	TGTGCCAGCAGTTTAGTCGGGGCGTCTATGAACACTGAAGCTTTCTTT
NA	TRBV4-3	TRBJ2-3	many	CASSEGRDPDTQYF	TGCGCCAGTAGCGAGGGCAGGGATCCTGATACGCAGTATTTT
TRBD2	TRBV7-2	TRBJ2-1	many	CASSLVPSGALDEQFF	TGTGCCAGCAGCTTAGTCCCTAGCGGGGCCCTCGATGAGCAGTTCTTC
TRBD1	TRBV27	TRBJ2-3	many	CASSLGQGLGDTQYF	TGTGCCAGCAGTTTGGGACAGGGGCTGGGAGATACGCAGTATTTT
NA	TRBV14	TRBJ1-1	NA	CASSRAVGAGMNTEAFF	TGTGCCAGCAGCCGGGCCGTGGGGGCCGGGATGAACACTGAAGCTTTCTTT
TRBD1	TRBV10-3	TRBJ2-5	many	CAIGTGGIEETQYF	TGTGCCATAGGGACAGGGGGAATTGAAGAGACCCAGTACTTC
NA	TRBV10-3	TRBJ1-1	NA	CAIKEPGVNTEAFF	TGTGCCATCAAGGAGCCAGGGGTGAACACTGAAGCTTTCTTT
NA	TRBV18	TRBJ2-6	many	CASSKAFSGANVLTF	TGTGCCAGCTCAAAGGCCTTCTCTGGGGCCAACGTCCTGACTTTC
TRBD1	TRBV29-1	TRBJ1-1	many	CSVTQGMNTEAFF	TGCAGCGTGACACAGGGGATGAACACTGAAGCTTTCTTT
NA	TRBV6-6	TRBJ1-5	many	CASSDPGKMNQPQHF	TGTGCCAGCAGTGACCCAGGGAAGATGAATCAGCCCCAGCATTTT
TRBD2	TRBV18	TRBJ2-1	NA	CASSPRRLAGVFNEQFF	TGTGCCAGCTCACCACGGAGACTAGCGGGAGTTTTCAATGAGCAGTTCTTC
TRBD1	TRBV29-1	TRBJ1-2	many	CSVSLRDSHSYGYTF	TGCAGCGTTTCCCTTAGGGACAGCCATAGCTATGGCTACACCTTC
TRBD2	TRBV9	TRBJ2-5	many	CASSVGVAGQETQYF	TGTGCCAGCAGCGTAGGGGTAGCGGGCCAAGAGACCCAGTACTTC
TRBD1	TRBV5-1	TRBJ1-1	few	CASSGQGTGTSEAFF	TGCGCCAGCAGCGGACAGGGAACGGGGACCTCTGAAGCTTTCTTT
NA	TRBV3-2	TRBJ2-7	many	CASSQDRGNSYEQYF	TGTGCCAGCAGCCAAGACAGGGGGAACTCCTACGAGCAGTACTTC
TRBD2	TRBV4-3	TRBJ2-7	many	CASSQASSGRFHEQYF	TGCGCCAGCAGCCAGGCTTCTAGCGGGAGGTTCCACGAGCAGTACTTC
NA	TRBV15	TRBJ1-2	many	CATSHPGLFNYGYTF	TGTGCCACCAGCCATCCTGGGCTGTTTAACTATGGCTACACCTTC
TRBD1	TRBV7-2	TRBJ1-6	many	CASSPTGTGALHF	TGTGCCAGCAGCCCGACCGGGACAGGGGCCCTCCACTTT